Shown below are 6 T cell receptor beta chains from a single sample sequenced in a study of blood T cells in healthy people across ages. Using a J-beta primer mix together with a sample-barcoded 5' primer, a second PCR was run for about 7 to 12 cycles. MiXCR, applied by TCRdb to the 5' RACE reads, yields one record per CDR3 protein. In the table there are more than 800,000 distinct CDR3 sequences, 29% of which are singletons. Specimen: blood. Receptor source: a woman of 80 years or more in good health.

This clonotype has a single count. The chain employs TRBV7-2 and TRBJ1-2, with no clear D. The germline V and J ends were trimmed by 5 bases and 2 bases, with 18 bases remaining between them. This CDR3 region has 16 residues. Germline V gene lookup returns CDR1 SGHTA and CDR2 FQGNSA. The CDR3 here is CASSQDTLWNNYGYTF. CDR3 DNA sequence: TGTGCCAGCAGCCAAGATACCCTTTGGAACAACTATGGCTACACCTTC.

A few counts support this clonotype. This sequence joins TRBV6-2 or TRBV6-3 and TRBJ2-1; TRBD1 or TRBD2 may be the D gene (6 bases each). Germline assignment: CDR1 MNHEY and CDR2 SVGEGT. This CDR3 has 13 residues. V was trimmed by 11 bases and J by 2 bases, leaving 13 bases between them. CDR3 sequence (DNA): TGTGCCGGTTGGGGGGCCCCCTACAATGAGCAGTTCTTC. Protein product: CAGWGAPYNEQFF.

The sample holds many counts of this clonotype. The V call is TRBV5-6, the J call TRBJ2-5; tentative D call: TRBD1 (5 bases). V lost 1 base, J lost 5 bases, and 18 bases lay in between. The CDR3 covers 16 residues. Germline assignment: CDR1 SGHDT and CDR2 YYEEEE. The CDR3 loop is CASSLYGHLSGETQYF. CDR3 DNA sequence: TGTGCCAGCAGCTTGTACGGACACTTGAGTGGGGAGACCCAGTACTTC.

In DNA form, the CDR3 reads TGCAGTGCGAAAGACGACAGGGGTCGTCCCGAGCAGTACTTC. Protein sequence: CSAKDDRGRPEQYF. The chain combines TRBV20-1 with TRBJ2-5; TRBD1 aligns across 8 bases. TRBJ2-7 explains the end of the DNA better; the J call may be wrong. Germline assignment: CDR1 DFQATT and CDR2 SNEGSKA (reference sequence). CDR3 size: 14 residues.

In this sample, this clonotype turned up a few times. A much larger clone differs from this one at a single base, so this may be a read error. This chain connects TRBV9 to TRBJ2-1; D perhaps matches TRBD2 (6 bases). The J call could be wrong; TRBJ2-7 is a better fit for the DNA end. CDR3 size: 16 residues. Germline CDR1 reads SGDLS; CDR2 reads YYNGEE. The CDR3 loop reads CASSVGGGIAYNEQYF. In DNA form, the CDR3 reads TGTGCCAGCAGCGTAGGGGGCGGGATAGCCTACAATGAGCAGTACTTC.

This chain joins TRBV6-1 and TRBJ2-1, with TRBD1 matching 9 bases. V was pared by 5 bases and J by 7 bases, with 9 bases of the junction left unmatched. CDR3 size: 15 residues. The germline V gene encodes CDR1 MNHNS and CDR2 SASEGT. The CDR3 DNA is TGTGCCAGCAGTCTGGGACAGGGAAGTCTAAATGAGCAGTTCTTC. This gives the protein CASSLGQGSLNEQFF.